These 8 T cell receptor beta chains were sequenced from one sample in a study of Graves' ophthalmopathy and Graves' hyperthyroidism. The authors amplified TCR beta CDR3 regions from RNA transcripts. Scientists carried out first-round RT-PCR using HTBI primers and then a second-round multiplex PCR. One entry per CDR3 protein results from TCRdb running MiXCR on the multiplex PCR reads. The table lists roughly 230,000 distinct CDR3 sequences, roughly 21% of them singletons. The sequencing input was peripheral blood. The receptors come from a woman aged 45-59 years with Graves' ophthalmopathy.

This clonotype appeared many times. V gene TRBV11-1 combines with J gene TRBJ2-7; 7 bases are shared with TRBD1. This CDR3 is built from 12 residues. J lost 4 bases, V lost 5 bases, and 2 bases had no gene match. Germline assignment: CDR1 SGHAT and CDR2 FQDESV (reference sequence). CDR3 coding DNA: TGTGCCAGCAGCGTGACAGGGTACGAGCAGTACTTC. Amino acids: CASSVTGYEQYF.

The chain employs TRBV20-1 and TRBJ2-6, with 8 bases matching TRBD1. CDR1 DFQATT and CDR2 SNEGSKA come from the germline V gene (reference sequence). The trim removed 6 bases at V and 3 bases at J, leaving 7 bases unmatched. The CDR3 runs 15 residues. The CDR3 DNA sequence: TGCAGTGCACCCAGGGGGCAGGGTGGGGCCAACGTCCTGACTTTC. It codes for CSAPRGQGGANVLTF.

This clonotype was counted many times. V gene TRBV6-4 combines with J gene TRBJ2-5; D remains ambiguous. V lost 0 bases and J 4 bases, leaving 12 bases between the germline ends. This CDR3 has 15 amino acids. Germline CDR1 reads MRHNA; CDR2 reads SNTAGT. The CDR3 loop reads CASSDSGSKGETQYF. For the CDR3, the DNA is TGTGCCAGCAGTGACTCAGGCTCTAAGGGAGAGACCCAGTACTTC.

This chain links TRBV19 with TRBJ1-5; no firm D call. The CDR3 is 15 residues long. With 3 bases removed from V and 3 bases from J, the gap between germline ends came to 12 bases. The germline CDR1 and CDR2 sequences are LNHDA and SQIVND (reference sequence). CDR3 residues: CASSIRRGFNQPQHF. In DNA, the CDR3 is TGTGCCAGTAGTATTCGGCGCGGATTCAATCAGCCCCAGCATTTT.

This clonotype has more than one count but fewer than ten. The rearrangement joins TRBV30 to TRBJ1-3; no clear D. CDR3 size: 16 residues. The V gene's germline CDR1 is GTSNPN and CDR2 SVGIG (reference sequence). Trimming pared 0 bases from V and 1 base from J, leaving 13 bases between. The CDR3 loop is CAWSVGGRRSGNTIYF. CDR3 DNA sequence: TGTGCCTGGAGTGTAGGCGGCAGAAGGTCTGGAAACACCATATATTTT.

V gene TRBV24-1 combines with J gene TRBJ2-6, with D perhaps TRBD1 (6 bases). V was pared by 3 bases and J by 3 bases, with 11 bases between. Germline loops: CDR1 KGHDR, CDR2 SFDVKD. The length of the CDR3 is 16 residues. The CDR3, as DNA: TGTGCCACCAGTGATAACAGGGTGTATGGGGCCAACGTCCTGACTTTC. This sequence encodes CATSDNRVYGANVLTF.

The chain carries TRBV28 and TRBJ1-2; D ambiguous. Trimming removed 3 bases at V and 5 bases at J, with 16 bases between. The V gene's germline CDR1 is MDHEN and CDR2 SYDVKM. CDR3 size: 15 residues. The DNA of the CDR3 is TGTGCCAGCAGTTTCCTGGGAGTTCCCAAATATGGCTACACCTTC. Its protein product is CASSFLGVPKYGYTF.

The gene calls are TRBV5-1 and TRBJ2-7, with TRBD2 matching 10 bases. CDR3 length: 15 amino acids. Germline V lookup: CDR1 SGHRS, CDR2 YFSETQ. V gave up 4 bases and J gave up 2 bases; unmatched junction bases: 6. CDR3 coding DNA: TGCGCCAGCAGCCGAAGGACTAGCGGAACCTACGAGCAGTACTTC. Amino acid sequence: CASSRRTSGTYEQYF.